The sequence of this T cell receptor beta chain was determined in a study of T cell clonotyping in hematopoietic cell transplantation. Study as a whole: Cytoreduction preceded collection of pretransplant recipient samples.

The table came from immunoSEQ multiplex PCR; TCRdb's copy has only in-frame clones and leaves some out. The table has 29,000 or so clones, about 83% seen once. Noted time point: recipient sample about 28 days before transplant, after cytoreduction. Samples: about 28 days before transplant, then days 30, 100 and 180 after. Notes on the study in general: Cells were unsorted, so CD4 and CD8 contributions were not separated. Recipient TCR diversity dropped after transplant; expanded clonotypes rose from day 30 to 180.

The sample holds a few counts of this clone. As yet, its antigen is unknown. The receptor comes from a woman in her 30s with chronic myeloid leukemia. Some clones in this sample may be carry-over from other donors' samples. The sequencing used peripheral blood mononuclear cells, collected before stem cell transplant.

CDR3: CASSSGRYNSPLHF. The CDR3 DNA follows: TGTGCCAGCAGTTCGGGACGGTATAATTCACCCCTCCACTTT. This rearrangement joins TRBV6-5 to TRBJ1-6; a possible D gene is TRBD1 (5 bases). CDR1 and CDR2 (germline): MNHEY, SVGAGI. This CDR3 is 14 amino acids long. V was shortened by 4 bases and J by 4 bases, with 8 bases between the two germline ends.